This T cell receptor beta chain was found in a study of regulatory T cells in long-lasting Graves disease. iRepertoire HTBI primers and Arm-PCR of CDR3 regions built TCR beta libraries. TCRdb reprocessed the multiplex PCR reads via MiXCR and lists one record per CDR3 protein. The sample lists approximately 560,000 distinct CDR3 sequences, 15% to 20% occurring once. The sample's time point: newly diagnosed GD, antithyroid drugs for less than 3 months. Researchers made the TCR library from RNA that was extracted from PBMCs. This sample also appeared in a second study, on T cells in Graves' hyperthyroidism and ophthalmopathy.

The source was peripheral blood mononuclear cells (PBMCs), collected at new diagnosis, from a patient treated with antithyroid drugs. This sequence was found in a man aged 18 to 30 with Graves disease.

The DNA of the CDR3 is TGTGCCAGCAGCATCGACAGGGAAGAGACCCAGTACTTC. Amino acids: CASSIDREETQYF. The rearrangement uses TRBV13 and TRBJ2-5; 7 positions agree with TRBD1. V was clipped by 5 bases and J by 3 bases; unmatched bases: 3. This CDR3 is built from 13 residues. Germline V gives CDR1 PRHDT, CDR2 FYEKMQ (reference sequence).